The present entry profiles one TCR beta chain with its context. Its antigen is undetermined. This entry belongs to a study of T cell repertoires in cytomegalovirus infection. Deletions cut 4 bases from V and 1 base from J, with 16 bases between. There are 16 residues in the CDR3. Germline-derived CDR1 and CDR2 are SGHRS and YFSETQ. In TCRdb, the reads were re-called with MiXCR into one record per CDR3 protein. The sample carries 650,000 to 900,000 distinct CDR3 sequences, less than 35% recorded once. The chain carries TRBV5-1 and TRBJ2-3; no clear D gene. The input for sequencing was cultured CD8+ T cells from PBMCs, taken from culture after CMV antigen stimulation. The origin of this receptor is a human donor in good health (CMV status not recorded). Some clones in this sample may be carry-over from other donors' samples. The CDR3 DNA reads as TGCGCCAGCAGCCCAATAGTCACCGGTGGCACAGATACGCAGTATTTT. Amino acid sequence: CASSPIVTGGTDTQYF.